These 31 T cell receptor beta chains share one sample of origin, sequenced in a study of blood T cells in healthy people across ages. With a J-beta primer mix and a sample-barcoded 5' primer, a second PCR ran about 6 to 11 cycles. In TCRdb, the 5' RACE reads were re-called with MiXCR into one record per CDR3 protein. The profile covers 700,000 to 800,000 distinct CDR3 sequences, with roughly two fifths appearing a single time and 20% taken by the ten largest. Sample: blood. These receptors originate from a woman aged 60-75 years in good health.

The CDR3 DNA is TGCGCCAGCAGCGTGCGAACAGAAGTGGCAGAAGCTTTCTTT. The encoded protein is CASSVRTEVAEAFF. The chain recombines TRBV5-1 with TRBJ1-1; no clear D. CDR3 length: 14 amino acids. Germline V CDR1 and CDR2: SGHRS, YFSETQ. V was trimmed by 4 bases and J by 8 bases, leaving 18 bases between them.

The chain is built from TRBV7-3 and TRBJ1-6; tentative D call: TRBD1 (5 bases). The V gene's germline CDR1 is SGHTA and CDR2 FQGTGA. The CDR3 loop spans 15 amino acids. The V gene lost 4 bases and the J gene lost 7 bases, with 14 bases spanning the gap. CDR3 bases: TGTGCCAGCAGCTCCCCCGGGGGTTTCAATTCACCCCTCCACTTT. This translates into CASSSPGGFNSPLHF.

This clonotype turned up a few times. The genes are TRBV20-1 and TRBJ1-2; 9 positions match TRBD1. The V segment lost 5 bases and the J segment 6 bases; nucleotides outside the gene matches: 4. CDR1 and CDR2 (germline): DFQATT, SNEGSKA (reference sequence). The CDR3 spans 12 residues. CDR3 DNA: TGCAGTGCTCGGACAGGGGCGAATGGCTACACCTTC. Translating gives CSARTGANGYTF.

Of note for this clonotype: The CDR3 carries no conserved terminal phenylalanine or tryptophan, so it likely arises from a read error. Here the CDR3 reads CASRSGPLNPIQYS. The CDR3 nucleotides read TGTGCCAGCCGATCCGGACCGCTTAACCCCATTCAGTACTCC. This sequence joins TRBV6-5 and TRBJ2-4; no firm D call. V lost 8 bases to trimming and J lost 9 bases, with 20 bases between them. CDR1 and CDR2 from the germline V gene are MNHEY and SVGAGI. This CDR3 contains 14 residues.

The table lists this clonotype with many counts. The chain uses TRBV4-2 and TRBJ2-5, with 16 bases identical to TRBD2. Germline CDR1 reads LGHNA; CDR2 reads YNFKEQ. Trimming removed 4 bases from V and 4 bases from J; junction bases left unmatched: 3. This CDR3 region has 16 residues. The CDR3 DNA sequence: TGTGCCAGCAGCCCGGGACTAGCGGGAGGGATAGAGACCCAGTACTTC. Translation gives CASSPGLAGGIETQYF.

This clonotype occurred a few times. The chain recombines TRBV6-1 with TRBJ2-3, with a weak D call TRBD1 (7 bases). CDR3 size: 14 residues. CDR1 and CDR2 from the germline V gene are MNHNS and SASEGT. Trimming cost V 8 bases and J 6 bases, with 18 bases left between them. The CDR3 sequence is CASLEGAVWDTQYF. CDR3 DNA: TGTGCCAGCTTGGAGGGGGCGGTCTGGGATACGCAGTATTTT.

This chain joins TRBV25-1 and TRBJ1-2; 9 nucleotides match TRBD1. The CDR3 contains 17 residues. Germline values: CDR1 MGHDK, CDR2 SYGVNS. The V segment lost 3 bases and the J segment 8 bases; nucleotides outside the gene matches: 16. Here the CDR3 DNA reads TGTGCCAGCAGTGATCAAAAGGGACAGGGAGCAATATACGGCTACACCTTC. Translation: CASSDQKGQGAIYGYTF.

The V and J genes are TRBV12-3 or TRBV12-4 and TRBJ2-7; possibly TRBD2 for D (6 bases). V gave up 6 bases and J gave up 0 bases, with 15 bases separating them. CDR3 length: 15 residues. The chain's CDR3 is CASRGGTLISYEQYF. The CDR3 DNA reads as TGTGCCAGCAGGGGTGGGACTCTAATCTCCTACGAGCAGTACTTC.

This clonotype was detected a few times. This chain joins TRBV28 and TRBJ2-5; D is uncertain. With the DNA end fitting TRBJ2-7 better, the J assignment may be wrong. The CDR3 loop spans 12 amino acids. Germline V gene lookup returns CDR1 MDHEN and CDR2 SYDVKM. The CDR3 sequence is CASSGELIEQYF. CDR3 sequence (DNA): TGTGCCAGCAGTGGGGAATTAATCGAGCAGTACTTC.

This clonotype was counted at least ten times. The rearrangement links TRBV29-1 to TRBJ2-7; D may correspond to TRBD1 or TRBD2 (5 bases each). V was shortened by 4 bases and J by 5 bases, with 12 bases between the two germline ends. Germline loops: CDR1 SQVTM, CDR2 ANQGSEA. This CDR3 has 12 residues. CDR3 DNA sequence: TGCAGCGTTGCTGAGGGGATCAACGAGCAGTACTTC. The encoded protein is CSVAEGINEQYF.

V and J are TRBV5-1 and TRBJ2-4; 8 bases align to TRBD1. The germline gives CDR1 SGHRS, CDR2 YFSETQ. The V and J ends lost 4 bases and 5 bases, in that order; junction bases with no gene match: 8. The CDR3 spans 15 residues. The CDR3 loop is CASSITGTGENIQYF. The CDR3 DNA reads TGCGCCAGCAGCATAACAGGGACAGGAGAAAACATTCAGTACTTC.

This clonotype was seen repeatedly, ten times or more. The chain combines TRBV2 with TRBJ2-5, with D tentatively TRBD2 (5 bases). V dropped 4 bases and J dropped 1 base, with 7 bases sitting between them. The CDR3 runs 13 residues. Germline CDR1 reads SNHLY; CDR2 reads FYNNEI. Here the CDR3 DNA reads TGTGCCAGCAGTGTTAGCGTCCAAGAGACCCAGTACTTC. It is translated as CASSVSVQETQYF. Supplemented by reference TRBV2 and TRBJ2-5, the full variable domain reads EPEVTQTPSHQVTQMGQEVILRCVPISNHLYFYWYRQILGQKVEFLVSFYNNEISEKSEIFDDQFSVERPDGSNFTLKIRSTKLEDSAMYFCASSVSVQETQYFGPGTRLLVL.

A few counts support this clonotype. This chain joins TRBV12-5 and TRBJ2-1; the D gene is possibly TRBD1 (6 bases). Germline V gene sequence: CDR1 LGHNT, CDR2 FRNRAP. With 1 base removed from V and 5 bases from J, the gap between germline ends came to 15 bases. The CDR3 spans 16 residues. For the CDR3, the DNA is TGTGCTAGTGGTTTGGGTATTGGGGACATTCACAATGAGCAGTTCTTC. Protein product: CASGLGIGDIHNEQFF.

The CDR3 reads CASSDNRGFDEQFF. The CDR3 coding sequence is TGTGCCAGCAGTGATAACAGGGGGTTCGATGAGCAGTTCTTC. The chain recombines TRBV25-1 with TRBJ2-1, with TRBD1 identical over 8 bases. Germline V CDR1 and CDR2: MGHDK, SYGVNS. With 3 bases clipped from V and 8 bases from J, the junction kept 6 bases outside the gene matches. This CDR3 region has 14 residues.

This clonotype has only a few counts. The rearrangement links TRBV6-2 or TRBV6-3 to TRBJ1-5; 8 nucleotides agree with TRBD1. CDR3 length: 13 residues. From germline, CDR1 is MNHEY and CDR2 SVGEGT. The junction had 3 bases not matched to a gene; V was cut back by 6 bases and J by 5 bases. The CDR3 bases are TGTGCCAGCAGATTGACAGGGGATCAGCCCCAGCATTTT. Translating it yields CASRLTGDQPQHF.

To note about this clonotype: A much larger clone is a single base away; this may be a read error. The chain has TRBV29-1 and TRBJ2-7; the D is unclear. The CDR3 has 13 residues. Deletions cut 7 bases from V and 9 bases from J, with 22 bases between. Germline CDR1 is SQVTM and CDR2 is ANQGSEA. In DNA, the CDR3 is TGCAGCGCCTCAACATATTCCCGTCTCGGGCAGTACTTC. Amino acid sequence: CSASTYSRLGQYF.

This chain uses TRBV12-5 with TRBJ1-1, with D possibly matching TRBD1 (5 bases). CDR1 LGHNT and CDR2 FRNRAP come from the germline V gene. The length of the CDR3 is 12 residues. V gave up 2 bases and J gave up 11 bases, with 12 bases separating them. CDR3 loop: CASGLLAGMAFF. The CDR3 DNA follows: TGTGCTAGTGGTTTGTTGGCAGGGATGGCTTTCTTT.

This rearrangement joins TRBV7-2 to TRBJ1-2; 7 positions match TRBD1. Germline trimming cut 5 bases from V and 4 bases from J; bases unmatched to any gene: 13. CDR1 and CDR2 from the germline V gene are SGHTA and FQGNSA. CDR3 size: 16 residues. CDR3 protein: CASSVTQGLFGYGYTF. The CDR3 nucleotides read TGTGCCAGCAGCGTGACACAGGGGCTCTTCGGCTATGGCTACACCTTC. Filled out from reference TRBV7-2 and TRBJ1-2, the complete variable domain reads GAGVSQSPSNKVTEKGKDVELRCDPISGHTALYWYRQSLGQGLEFLIYFQGNSAPDKSGLPSDRFSAERTGGSVSTLTIQRTQQEDSAVYLCASSVTQGLFGYGYTFGSGTRLTVV.

This clonotype has just a few counts. The V and J genes are TRBV11-3 and TRBJ2-4, with 8 bases fitting TRBD1. Germline values: CDR1 SGHNT, CDR2 YENEEA. V was clipped by 5 bases and J by 8 bases; unmatched bases: 11. CDR3 length equals 15 residues. CDR3 sequence reads: CASSEGTGGRDIQYF. The CDR3 DNA follows: TGTGCCAGCAGCGAGGGGACAGGAGGAAGGGACATTCAGTACTTC.

The CDR3, as DNA: TGTGCCAGCAGTGAAGGAGCGGGGGTACAAGAGACCCAGTACTTC. Residues: CASSEGAGVQETQYF. V and J are TRBV6-1 and TRBJ2-5, with 8 bases identical to TRBD2. The V and J ends lost 1 base and 2 bases, in that order; junction bases with no gene match: 3. The CDR3 runs 15 residues. CDR1 is MNHNS and CDR2 is SASEGT in the germline V gene.

CDR3 sequence: CASSSGRSMNTEAFF. The DNA for the CDR3 is TGTGCCAGCAGTTCGGGACGGAGCATGAACACTGAAGCTTTCTTT. The rearrangement links TRBV27 to TRBJ1-1, with D perhaps matching TRBD1 (5 bases). Germline V CDR1 and CDR2: MNHEY, SMNVEV (reference sequence). Trimming cost V 4 bases and J 0 bases, with 12 bases left between them. CDR3 length equals 15 residues.

This chain uses TRBV9 with TRBJ1-6; D call uncertain. Germline CDR1 is SGDLS and CDR2 is YYNGEE. Trimming pared 3 bases from V and 12 bases from J, leaving 13 bases between. The CDR3 has 13 amino acids. CDR3 DNA sequence: TGTGCCAGCAGCGAGGGAGTAAAAGGACCCCTCCACTTT. Its protein is CASSEGVKGPLHF. The full variable domain, its missing parts supplied by reference TRBV9 and TRBJ1-6, is DSGVTQTPKHLITATGQRVTLRCSPRSGDLSVYWYQQSLDQGLQFLIQYYNGEERAKGNILERFSAQQFPDLHSELNLSSLELGDSALYFCASSEGVKGPLHFGNGTRLTVT.

This clonotype was recorded a few times. The CDR3 protein is CASSESVTLNYGYTF. CDR3 coding DNA: TGTGCCAGCAGTGAATCGGTCACGCTTAACTATGGCTACACCTTC. The genes are TRBV6-1 and TRBJ1-2, with unresolved D. Between the trimmed V and J ends, which lost 2 bases and 1 base, there was a span of 11 bases. The CDR3 totals 15 residues. Germline lookup yields CDR1 MNHNS and CDR2 SASEGT.

The gene calls are TRBV12-3 or TRBV12-4 and TRBJ1-1; 8 nucleotides agree with TRBD1. The junction had 3 bases not matched to a gene; V was cut back by 4 bases and J by 5 bases. The length of the CDR3 is 13 residues. CDR3 nucleotide sequence: TGTGCCAGCAGTTATGGGACAGGAACTGAAGCTTTCTTT. Amino acid sequence: CASSYGTGTEAFF.

The V call is TRBV12-5, the J call TRBJ2-5, with TRBD2 as a possible D gene (6 bases). Trimming left V 5 bases short and J 2 bases short, with 9 bases between. Germline CDR1 and CDR2: LGHNT and FRNRAP. The CDR3 contains 13 residues. The CDR3 coding sequence is TGTGCTAGTGGTGTGGGGACTCAAGAGACCCAGTACTTC. This translates into CASGVGTQETQYF.

This rearrangement joins TRBV18 to TRBJ1-1; D uncertain. The CDR3 totals 13 residues. Germline loops: CDR1 KGHSH, CDR2 LQKENI. V gave up 6 bases and J gave up 5 bases, with 13 bases separating them. CDR3 bases: TGTGCCAGCTCCCGCTCGGGTGGGACTGAAGCTTTCTTT. Amino acids: CASSRSGGTEAFF.

Of note for this clonotype: One end of the junction varies from germline; a read error may be responsible. The V call is TRBV12-3 or TRBV12-4, the J call TRBJ1-2, with unresolved D. The CDR3 spans 13 residues. CDR3 loop: CASSPHTVYGCTF. CDR3 in DNA: TGTGCCAGCAGTCCTCATACCGTCTATGGCTGCACCTTC.

A few counts support this clonotype. The chain has TRBV29-1 and TRBJ1-1, with D maybe TRBD1 (5 bases). The germline V gene has CDR1 SQVTM and CDR2 ANQGSEA. CDR3 length: 12 amino acids. V dropped 4 bases and J dropped 0 bases, with 6 bases sitting between them. This CDR3 is CSVGGVNTEAFF. CDR3 sequence (DNA): TGCAGCGTTGGGGGGGTGAACACTGAAGCTTTCTTT. The full variable domain, rest sourced from reference TRBV29-1 and TRBJ1-1, is SAVISQKPSRDICQRGTSLTIQCQVDSQVTMMFWYRQQPGQSLTLIATANQGSEATYESGFVIDKFPISRPNLTFSTLTVSNMSPEDSSIYLCSVGGVNTEAFFGQGTRLTVV.

Concerning this clonotype itself: A junction end diverges from the germline sequence, so it may reflect a read error. This sequence joins TRBV7-2 and TRBJ2-1; 9 positions match TRBD1. Germline CDR1 and CDR2: SGHTA and FQGNSA. This CDR3 comprises 14 residues. CDR3 in DNA: TGTGTCAGCAGCTTTGGGGACAGGGCGAATGAGCAGTTCTTC. This translates into CVSSFGDRANEQFF.

This clonotype turned up a few times. V and J are TRBV24-1 and TRBJ2-7; D is perhaps TRBD2 (6 bases). CDR3 length: 16 residues. Germline lookup yields CDR1 KGHDR and CDR2 SFDVKD. V was shortened by 4 bases and J by 2 bases, with 17 bases between the two germline ends. DNA of the CDR3: TGTGCCACCAGTGACAAAGGGACTTCCCCGACCTACGAGCAGTACTTC. This translates into CATSDKGTSPTYEQYF.

The chain links TRBV29-1 to TRBJ2-7, with TRBD2 matching over 10 bases. The J call may be mistaken, given a closer DNA end match to TRBJ2-5. Looked up from germline, CDR1 is SQVTM and CDR2 is ANQGSEA. This CDR3 contains 15 residues. DNA of the CDR3: TGCAGCGTTCAAGTTCCACGAGCGGGAGGGGAGACCCAGTACTTC. This translates into CSVQVPRAGGETQYF.